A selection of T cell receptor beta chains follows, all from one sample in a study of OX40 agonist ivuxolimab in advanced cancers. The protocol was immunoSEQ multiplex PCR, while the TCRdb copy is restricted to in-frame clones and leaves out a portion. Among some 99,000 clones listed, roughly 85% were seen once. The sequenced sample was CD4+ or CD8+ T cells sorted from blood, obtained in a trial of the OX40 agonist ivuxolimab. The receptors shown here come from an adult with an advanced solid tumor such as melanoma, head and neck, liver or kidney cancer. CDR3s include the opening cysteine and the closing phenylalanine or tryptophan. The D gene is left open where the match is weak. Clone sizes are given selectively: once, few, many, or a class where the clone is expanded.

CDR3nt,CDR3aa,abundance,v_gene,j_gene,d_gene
TGTGCCAGCACCTACCCGAAGGACGGCGGAAACACCATATATTTT,CASTYPKDGGNTIYF,-,TRBV5-4,TRBJ1-3,-
TGTGCTAGTGGTGCGATACGGATCAGGGGGAATAGACTGGACACTGAAGCTTTCTTT,CASGAIRIRGNRLDTEAFF,-,TRBV12-5,TRBJ1-1,TRBD1
TGCGCCAGCACGGGTTTCGAGGTGAACACTGAAGCTTTCTTT,CASTGFEVNTEAFF,-,TRBV5-1,TRBJ1-1,-
TGCGCCAGCAGCCAAGATTTGACAGGGGTTCTTGGTAGCAATCAGCCCCAGCATTTT,CASSQDLTGVLGSNQPQHF,-,TRBV4-1,TRBJ1-5,TRBD1
TGTGCCAGCAGCGACAGGCCTTGGGACAGGCAGAGCCTCGCCGAGCAGTACTTC,CASSDRPWDRQSLAEQYF,-,TRBV5-6,TRBJ2-7,TRBD1
TGTGCCAGCTCACTAGACAGGGCCCCGAACACTGAAGCTTTCTTT,CASSLDRAPNTEAFF,-,TRBV18,TRBJ1-1,TRBD1
TGTGCCAGCAGCCGGGTTTGGGACAAAGCCTACGAGCAGTACTTC,CASSRVWDKAYEQYF,-,TRBV7-9,TRBJ2-7,-
TGTGCCAGCAGTTCTCTGCGGGACATCGGGGAGCTGTTTTTT,CASSSLRDIGELFF,-,TRBV6-6,TRBJ2-2,-
TGTGCCAGCAGCAAAGATACAGGGTTCGGCTACACCTTC,CASSKDTGFGYTF,-,TRBV14,TRBJ1-2,-
TGTGCCATCAGTGAGGGACTAGCGGGGGGGCTGGGTACGCAGTATTTT,CAISEGLAGGLGTQYF,-,TRBV10-3,TRBJ2-3,TRBD2
TGCGCCAGCAGCCAAGACCCCAGGGCACACACTGAAGCTTTCTTT,CASSQDPRAHTEAFF,-,TRBV4-3,TRBJ1-1,-
TGTGCCAGCAGCCTTCAACTCCCTTACACTGAAGCTTTCTTT,CASSLQLPYTEAFF,-,TRBV7-2,TRBJ1-1,-
TGTGCCAGCAGGTCGGACAGGACCTCCGGTCAGCCCCAGCATTTT,CASRSDRTSGQPQHF,-,TRBV5-5,TRBJ1-5,TRBD1
TGTGCCAGCTCACCCGCGGGACCGTACCAGCAGTACTTC,CASSPAGPYQQYF,-,TRBV18,TRBJ2-7,-
TGTGCCAGCAGCCGCTGGGGGGTCATGAACACCGGGGAGCTGTTTTTT,CASSRWGVMNTGELFF,-,TRBV14,TRBJ2-2,-
TGTGCCAGTAGTAGGATCGGACAGGACGGGGAGCTGTTTTTT,CASSRIGQDGELFF,-,TRBV19,TRBJ2-2,TRBD1
TGTGCCAGCAGCGTAAATAGGGTTGGAGAGCAGTACTTC,CASSVNRVGEQYF,few,TRBV9,TRBJ2-7,-
TGTGCCAGCAGTTCTGGGACAGGGTGGGGCACTGAAGCTTTCTTT,CASSSGTGWGTEAFF,-,TRBV28,TRBJ1-1,TRBD1
TGTGCCAGCAGCCTGGGCGGGACTCTAATAAACGAGCAGTACTTC,CASSLGGTLINEQYF,-,TRBV5-5,TRBJ2-7,-
TGCAGCGGAGGCTTAGGCTATGGCTACACCTTC,CSGGLGYGYTF,-,TRBV29-1,TRBJ1-2,-
TGTGCCAGCAGTGTGGGGGGGAGTAAGCCGCTCAATTCACCCCTCCACTTT,CASSVGGSKPLNSPLHF,once,TRBV28,TRBJ1-6,-
TGCGCCAGCAGCTCCCAGGGAACCGGGGAGCTGTTTTTT,CASSSQGTGELFF,-,TRBV5-1,TRBJ2-2,-
TGTGCCAGCAGTGCAGCAGGCGGGAGGAACATTCAGTACTTC,CASSAAGGRNIQYF,-,TRBV2,TRBJ2-4,TRBD2
TGCGCCAGCAGCCAGGACGACAATGAGCAGTTCTTC,CASSQDDNEQFF,once,TRBV5-1,TRBJ2-1,-
TGTGCCAGCAGTGGTCTACGGCCCGCAGTGGAGACCCAGTACTTC,CASSGLRPAVETQYF,once,TRBV2,TRBJ2-5,-
TGCGCCAGCAGTCCCGACAGCAACTACGAGCAGTACTTC,CASSPDSNYEQYF,-,TRBV10-2,TRBJ2-7,-
TGTGCCAGCAGTTTATCGATGCCCGGGGAAACCTATAATTCACCCCTCCACTTT,CASSLSMPGETYNSPLHF,-,TRBV27,TRBJ1-6,-
TGTGCCAGCAGTAGCGGGGCAGTGGAAGATGAGCAGTTCTTC,CASSSGAVEDEQFF,-,TRBV21-1,TRBJ2-1,-
TGTGCCAGCGGGGAGGGGACAGATACGCAGTATTTT,CASGEGTDTQYF,-,TRBV28,TRBJ2-3,TRBD2
TGTGCCAGCTCCTGGGCAGGGTCCAATGAGCAGTTCTTC,CASSWAGSNEQFF,-,TRBV18,TRBJ2-1,-
TGTGCCAGCAGCCCATACAGACAGTACAATGAGCAGTTCTTC,CASSPYRQYNEQFF,-,TRBV7-6,TRBJ2-1,-
TGTGCCAGCAGCCCGGATAGGACAGGCCTCTCGTCCAACGTCCTGACTTTC,CASSPDRTGLSSNVLTF,-,TRBV14,TRBJ2-6,TRBD1
TGTGCCAGCAGCGTGGGACAGGGATATCAGCCCCAGCATTTT,CASSVGQGYQPQHF,-,TRBV9,TRBJ1-5,TRBD1
TGTGCCAGCAGCCCCGATCGGAATCAGCCCCAGCATTTT,CASSPDRNQPQHF,-,TRBV7-2,TRBJ1-5,-
TGTGCCAGCAGCTTAATGACGGGGGGGGAGACCCAGTACTTC,CASSLMTGGETQYF,-,TRBV7-9,TRBJ2-5,TRBD2
TGTGCCAGCAGCCCGTGGGTAGGCACCGGGGAGCTGTTTTTT,CASSPWVGTGELFF,-,TRBV11-2,TRBJ2-2,-
TGTGCCAGCAAGGGCTCCTACGAGCAGTACTTC,CASKGSYEQYF,once,TRBV6-1,TRBJ2-7,-
TGTGCCAGCAGTTTATGGGGGGGGTCCGGGCAGCCCCAGCATTTT,CASSLWGGSGQPQHF,-,TRBV28,TRBJ1-5,-
TGTGCCAGCAGCCGGGACCCGGGAAACACCATATATTTT,CASSRDPGNTIYF,once,TRBV5-8,TRBJ1-3,-
TGTGCCAGCAGCTTGGGACGGGATCAGCCCCAGCATTTT,CASSLGRDQPQHF,-,TRBV5-6,TRBJ1-5,-
TGTGCCAGCAGTTGGCAGAACTATGGCTACACCTTC,CASSWQNYGYTF,-,TRBV28,TRBJ1-2,-